These 22 T cell receptor beta chains originate from one sample sequenced in a study of OX40 agonist ivuxolimab in advanced cancers. Sequencing was performed with immunoSEQ multiplex PCR; in TCRdb, only in-frame clones are kept and a portion is missing. Here the sample spans approximately 82,000 clones, around four fifths being singletons. The source material was CD4+ or CD8+ T cells sorted from blood, sampled in a trial of the OX40 agonist ivuxolimab. All receptors come from an adult with an advanced solid tumor such as melanoma, head and neck, liver or kidney cancer.

The chain joins TRBV25-1 to TRBJ2-2; 7 bases are shared with TRBD2. This CDR3 spans 15 amino acids. The V gene's germline CDR1 is MGHDK and CDR2 SYGVNS. V shed 1 base, J shed 7 bases, and the junction held 6 bases outside the gene matches. The CDR3 sequence is CASSEWEGRVGELFF. CDR3 nucleotide sequence: TGTGCCAGCAGTGAATGGGAGGGGCGCGTCGGGGAGCTGTTTTTT.

This rearrangement joins TRBV10-2 to TRBJ1-1; D might be TRBD1 (5 bases). The CDR3 contains 14 residues. Trimming left V 6 bases short and J 8 bases short, with 19 bases between. Per the germline V gene, CDR1 is WSHSY and CDR2 is SAAADI. The CDR3 region has the DNA TGCGCCAGCAGCCCCACCCGCTCCGGGGGAGAAGCTTTCTTT. The encoded protein is CASSPTRSGGEAFF.

On this clone: The same CDR3 also results from other DNA sequences found in this sample. This sequence joins TRBV7-3 and TRBJ1-1, with TRBD1 identical over 7 bases. The CDR3 is 15 residues long. J gave up 1 base and V 1 base, and 3 bases lay outside the gene matches. CDR1 is SGHTA and CDR2 is FQGTGA in the germline V gene. As DNA, the CDR3 is TGTGCCAGCAGCTTAAATGGACAGGAGAACACTGAAGCTTTCTTT. This translates into CASSLNGQENTEAFF.

The chain employs TRBV7-6 and TRBJ2-1; D gene unclear. Per the germline V gene, CDR1 is SGHVS and CDR2 is FNYEAQ. V lost 3 bases and J 7 bases, leaving 10 bases between the germline ends. The length of the CDR3 is 13 residues. CDR3 region: CASSLDRRNEQFF. Here the CDR3 DNA reads TGTGCCAGCAGCTTGGATAGGAGAAATGAGCAGTTCTTC.

This sequence joins TRBV11-2 and TRBJ2-7, with 9 bases identical to TRBD1. This CDR3 contains 16 residues. In germline, CDR1 is SGHAT, CDR2 FQNNGV. V lost 8 bases and J lost 0; bases outside the gene matches: 11. The CDR3 region is CASGTGKGKYSYEQYF. The CDR3 bases are TGTGCCAGCGGGACAGGGAAAGGCAAGTACTCCTACGAGCAGTACTTC.

This clone was picked up a small number of times. The V gene is TRBV6-1, the J gene TRBJ1-5; possible D gene TRBD1, 5 bases. Germline loops: CDR1 MNHNS, CDR2 SASEGT. This CDR3 region has 14 residues. V was shortened by 6 bases and J by 1 base, with 10 bases between the two germline ends. CDR3 sequence: CASRDRQSNQPQHF. The CDR3 DNA reads as TGTGCCAGCAGGGATCGACAGAGCAATCAGCCCCAGCATTTT.

This clone was recorded once. The chain couples TRBV7-3 to TRBJ2-3; D is perhaps TRBD1 or TRBD2 (5 bases each). From germline, CDR1 is SGHTA and CDR2 FQGTGA. Trimming took 0 bases from V and 0 from J, leaving 13 bases between them. CDR3 length: 17 amino acids. Here the CDR3 DNA reads TGTGCCAGCAGCTTAACAAGGCCAGGGACGAGCACAGATACGCAGTATTTT. Protein product: CASSLTRPGTSTDTQYF.

The CDR3 reads CASKGQGINSPLHF. CDR3 coding DNA: TGTGCCAGCAAGGGACAGGGAATTAATTCACCCCTCCACTTT. The V call is TRBV2, the J call TRBJ1-6, with 9 positions matching TRBD1. The germline V gene has CDR1 SNHLY and CDR2 FYNNEI. V trimming: 7 bases; J trimming: 6 bases; junction bases outside the gene matches: 4. CDR3 size: 14 residues. The full variable domain, with the rest looked up from reference TRBV2 and TRBJ1-6, is EPEVTQTPSHQVTQMGQEVILRCVPISNHLYFYWYRQILGQKVEFLVSFYNNEISEKSEIFDDQFSVERPDGSNFTLKIRSTKLEDSAMYFCASKGQGINSPLHFGNGTRLTVT.

This chain joins TRBV18 and TRBJ1-6, with TRBD1 as a possible D gene (5 bases). The germline V gene encodes CDR1 KGHSH and CDR2 LQKENI. The CDR3 runs 18 residues. V was cut by 4 bases and J by 0 bases, with 16 bases left in between. The CDR3 is CASSLLSADSSYNSPLHF. For the CDR3, the DNA is TGTGCCAGCTCACTCCTCTCCGCCGACAGCTCCTATAATTCACCCCTCCACTTT.

The chain is built from TRBV7-8 and TRBJ2-7; TRBD2 matches at 9 bases. V gave up 0 bases and J gave up 7 bases; unmatched junction bases: 13. This CDR3 is built from 17 residues. Germline V gene lookup returns CDR1 SGHVS and CDR2 FQNEAQ. The DNA of the CDR3 is TGTGCCAGCAGCTTAGCGGCGGGGGGGGCAGGGGCGTTGGAGCAGTACTTC. Translating gives CASSLAAGGAGALEQYF. The full variable domain, completed using reference TRBV7-8 and TRBJ2-7, is GAGVSQSPRYKVAKRGQDVALRCDPISGHVSLFWYQQALGQGPEFLTYFQNEAQLDKSGLPSDRFFAERPEGSVSTLKIQRTQQEDSAVYLCASSLAAGGAGALEQYFGPGTRLTVT.

The DNA of the CDR3 is TGCAGCGTTATCAGCGGGTGGTTGGTCGCTGAAGCTTTCTTT. Residues: CSVISGWLVAEAFF. The chain joins TRBV29-1 to TRBJ1-1; unclear D gene. Trimming cost V 5 bases and J 6 bases, with 19 bases left between them. The CDR3 extends over 14 amino acids. Germline V gene data show CDR1 as SQVTM and CDR2 as ANQGSEA.

The rearrangement links TRBV10-3 to TRBJ2-7, with 11 bases identical to TRBD2. The CDR3 consists of 14 residues. The V and J ends lost 6 bases and 5 bases, in that order; junction bases with no gene match: 6. CDR1 ENHRY and CDR2 SYGVKD come from the germline V gene. CDR3 nucleotides: TGTGCCATCAGGTTAGCGGGGGGGAGGAACGAGCAGTACTTC. Protein sequence: CAIRLAGGRNEQYF.

V is TRBV7-3 and J is TRBJ2-3; TRBD1 is a possible D gene (6 bases). V lost 5 bases and J 1 base, leaving 10 bases between the germline ends. This CDR3 comprises 14 residues. Germline assignment: CDR1 SGHTA and CDR2 FQGTGA. CDR3 sequence (DNA): TGTGCCAGCAGCAACAGGGATGGCACAGATACGCAGTATTTT. This encodes CASSNRDGTDTQYF. The variable domain in full, completed from reference TRBV7-3 and TRBJ2-3, reads GAGVSQTPSNKVTEKGKYVELRCDPISGHTALYWYRQSLGQGPEFLIYFQGTGAADDSGLPNDRFFAVRPEGSVSTLKIQRTERGDSAVYLCASSNRDGTDTQYFGPGTRLTVL.

V usage is TRBV5-1 and J usage is TRBJ2-7; 7 bases map to TRBD1. The CDR3 has 15 amino acids. From germline, CDR1 is SGHRS and CDR2 YFSETQ. The trim removed 4 bases at V and 0 bases at J, leaving 7 bases unmatched. The CDR3 spells CASSRVDRDSYEQYF. In nucleotides, the CDR3 is TGCGCCAGCAGCCGTGTTGACAGGGACTCCTACGAGCAGTACTTC.

V usage is TRBV9 and J usage is TRBJ2-4; possibly TRBD2 for D (6 bases). In germline, CDR1 is SGDLS, CDR2 YYNGEE. This CDR3 comprises 14 residues. Trimming left V 0 bases short and J 5 bases short, with 9 bases between. CDR3 nucleotides: TGTGCCAGCAGCGTAGGGGGACTCGAAAACATTCAGTACTTC. It specifies CASSVGGLENIQYF. Based on the CDR3 plus reference TRBV9 and TRBJ2-4, the full variable domain is DSGVTQTPKHLITATGQRVTLRCSPRSGDLSVYWYQQSLDQGLQFLIQYYNGEERAKGNILERFSAQQFPDLHSELNLSSLELGDSALYFCASSVGGLENIQYFGAGTRLSVL.

The chain uses TRBV5-4 and TRBJ2-5; 7 nucleotides match TRBD2. Germline V gene lookup returns CDR1 SGHNT and CDR2 YYREEE (reference sequence). The ends lost 0 bases at V and 5 bases at J; junction bases unmatched: 7. The CDR3 runs 15 residues. DNA for the CDR3: TGTGCCAGCAGCTTGGTGGGTGGGGGAGGGGAGACCCAGTACTTC. Translating it yields CASSLVGGGGETQYF.

This clone occurred once. J is TRBJ1-1 and V is TRBV6-6; D not certain. Deletions cut 5 bases from V and 1 base from J, with 11 bases between. Germline-derived CDR1 and CDR2 are MNHNY and SVGAGI (reference sequence). CDR3 length equals 14 residues. CDR3 sequence reads: CASSLPWGNTEAFF. In nucleotides, the CDR3 is TGTGCCAGCAGTCTTCCCTGGGGGAACACTGAAGCTTTCTTT.

This clone is deemed medium-sized. V is TRBV11-2 and J is TRBJ1-6; D not certain. V lost 0 bases to trimming and J lost 7 bases, with 10 bases between them. This CDR3 has 15 amino acids. Germline CDR1 reads SGHAT; CDR2 reads FQNNGV. CDR3 bases: TGTGCCAGCAGCTTAGATCCAGGCCCAAATTCACCCCTCCACTTT. It is translated as CASSLDPGPNSPLHF.

V usage is TRBV5-1 and J usage is TRBJ1-2; D not certain. From germline, CDR1 is SGHRS and CDR2 YFSETQ. V lost 4 bases to trimming and J lost 1 base, with 20 bases between them. CDR3 size: 17 residues. Here the CDR3 reads CASSPAEASMGNYGYTF. DNA of the CDR3: TGCGCCAGCAGCCCCGCTGAGGCGTCGATGGGTAACTATGGCTACACCTTC. The full variable domain, with the rest looked up from reference TRBV5-1 and TRBJ1-2, is KAGVTQTPRYLIKTRGQQVTLSCSPISGHRSVSWYQQTPGQGLQFLFEYFSETQRNKGNFPGRFSGRQFSNSRSEMNVSTLELGDSALYLCASSPAEASMGNYGYTFGSGTRLTVV.

V is TRBV18 and J is TRBJ2-7; no clear D. Germline CDR1 reads KGHSH; CDR2 reads LQKENI. This CDR3 contains 11 residues. The V gene lost 2 bases and the J gene lost 4 bases, with 3 bases spanning the gap. Here the CDR3 DNA reads TGTGCCAGCTCACCAGGGTACGAGCAGTACTTC. The encoded protein is CASSPGYEQYF.

This rearrangement joins TRBV5-1 to TRBJ2-1, with D possibly being TRBD1 (8 bases). V dropped 5 bases and J dropped 8 bases, with 23 bases sitting between them. Germline-derived CDR1 and CDR2 are SGHRS and YFSETQ. The CDR3 covers 16 residues. CDR3 in DNA: TGCGCCAGCAGAGTTGGACAGGGCCCTAGCGGCGATGAGCAGTTCTTC. This gives the protein CASRVGQGPSGDEQFF.

The chain couples TRBV5-6 to TRBJ1-1; D uncertain. From germline, CDR1 is SGHDT and CDR2 YYEEEE. This CDR3 is built from 15 residues. Deletions cut 4 bases from V and 4 bases from J, with 17 bases between. The CDR3 loop is CASSPQDLTVTEAFF. DNA for the CDR3: TGTGCCAGCAGCCCCCAGGACCTAACGGTCACTGAAGCTTTCTTT.